The 5 T cell receptor beta chains below come from one sample, sequenced in a study of blood T cell repertoires in COVID-19. Assay used: immunoSEQ multiplex PCR; TCRdb lists only in-frame clones, some missing. The table records fewer than 250,000 clones, around four fifths of them present only once. Specimen: peripheral blood. All receptors come from a man between 60 and 75 years old with COVID-19, enrolled during active disease.

V is TRBV6-5 and J is TRBJ1-2, with 7 bases fitting TRBD1. Germline loops: CDR1 MNHEY, CDR2 SVGAGI. The CDR3 contains 15 residues. V shed 6 bases, J shed 4 bases, and the junction held 11 bases outside the gene matches. The CDR3: CASRLNSRGSYGYTF. CDR3 DNA: TGTGCCAGCAGGCTGAACTCCAGGGGGAGCTATGGCTACACCTTC.

This chain joins TRBV18 and TRBJ1-4, with D unresolved. This CDR3 is built from 16 residues. Germline loops: CDR1 KGHSH, CDR2 LQKENI. Trimming took off 2 bases at V and 3 bases at J, with 13 bases between the two ends. CDR3 protein: CASSPGGQRANEKLFF. CDR3 coding DNA: TGTGCCAGCTCACCAGGAGGGCAGAGGGCTAATGAAAAACTGTTTTTT.

This sequence joins TRBV30 and TRBJ2-3; D unresolved. CDR3 length: 15 residues. Germline V gene data show CDR1 as GTSNPN and CDR2 as SVGIG (reference sequence). Deletions cut 0 bases from V and 0 bases from J, with 10 bases between. This CDR3 is CAWSVTPTSTDTQYF. In nucleotides, the CDR3 is TGTGCCTGGAGTGTAACCCCGACAAGCACAGATACGCAGTATTTT.

This clone was recorded once. In nucleotides, the CDR3 is TGTGCCAGCAGTTACGGAAGGGAGGATGCTGAAGCTTTCTTT. Translated, it gives CASSYGREDAEAFF. The chain couples TRBV6-2 or TRBV6-3 to TRBJ1-1; D is undetermined. Trimming took off 2 bases at V and 6 bases at J, with 13 bases between the two ends. CDR3 length: 14 residues. Germline values: CDR1 MNHEY, CDR2 SVGEGT.

The chain joins TRBV30 to TRBJ1-6, with 7 bases lining up with TRBD1. This CDR3 is 13 amino acids long. Per the germline V gene, CDR1 is GTSNPN and CDR2 is SVGIG (reference sequence). V lost 0 bases to trimming and J lost 9 bases; unmatched junction nucleotides: 2. In nucleotides, the CDR3 is TGTGCCTGGAGTGTGGGGACAGCTTCACCCCTCCACTTT. Amino acids: CAWSVGTASPLHF.